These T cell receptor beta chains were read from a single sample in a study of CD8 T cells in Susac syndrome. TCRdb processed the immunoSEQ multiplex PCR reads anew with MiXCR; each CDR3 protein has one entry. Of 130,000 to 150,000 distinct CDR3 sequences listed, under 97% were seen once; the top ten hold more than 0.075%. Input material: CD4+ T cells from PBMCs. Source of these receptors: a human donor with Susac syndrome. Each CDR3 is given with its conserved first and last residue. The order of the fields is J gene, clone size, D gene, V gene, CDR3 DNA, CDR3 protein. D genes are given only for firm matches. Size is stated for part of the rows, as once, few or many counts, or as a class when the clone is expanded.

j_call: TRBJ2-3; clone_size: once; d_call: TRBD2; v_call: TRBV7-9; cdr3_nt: TGTGCCAGCAGCCTAGCGGGAGAGATCACAGATACGCAGTATTTT; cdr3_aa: CASSLAGEITDTQYF
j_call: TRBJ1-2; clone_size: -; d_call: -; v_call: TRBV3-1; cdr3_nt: TGTGCCAGCAGCCAAGAGCCAACTAACTATGGCTACACCTTC; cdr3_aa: CASSQEPTNYGYTF
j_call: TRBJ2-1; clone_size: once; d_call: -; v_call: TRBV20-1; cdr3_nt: TGCAGTGCTAGAGATGTAGCAGAGCAGTTCTTC; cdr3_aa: CSARDVAEQFF
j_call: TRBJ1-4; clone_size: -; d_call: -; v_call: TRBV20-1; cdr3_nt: TGCAGTGCCCCGTCCCGGACTAATGAAAAACTGTTTTTT; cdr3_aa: CSAPSRTNEKLFF
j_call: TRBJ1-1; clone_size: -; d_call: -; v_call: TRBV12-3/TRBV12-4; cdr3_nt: TGTGCCAGCAGTTTAGAACGGCTCGGTCGGGCTTTCTTT; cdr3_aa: CASSLERLGRAFF
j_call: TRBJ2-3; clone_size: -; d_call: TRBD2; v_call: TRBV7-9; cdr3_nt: TGTGCCAGCAGCTTGCCAGCGGGGGCCACAGATACGCAGTATTTT; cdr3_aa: CASSLPAGATDTQYF
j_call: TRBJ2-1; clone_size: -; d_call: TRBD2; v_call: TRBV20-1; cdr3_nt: TGCAGTGCCGATTATAGCGGGGGCGCCAGCAATGAGCAGTTCTTC; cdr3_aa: CSADYSGGASNEQFF
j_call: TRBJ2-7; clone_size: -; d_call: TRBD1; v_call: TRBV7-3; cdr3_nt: TGTGCCAGCAGCACCCAGACAGGGGCCCCCTACGAGCAGTACTTC; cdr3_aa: CASSTQTGAPYEQYF
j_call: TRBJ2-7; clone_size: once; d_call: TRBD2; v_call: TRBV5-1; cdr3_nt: TGCGCCAGCAGCTTCGGGGGGTCCAACGCCTACGAGCAGTACTTC; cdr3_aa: CASSFGGSNAYEQYF
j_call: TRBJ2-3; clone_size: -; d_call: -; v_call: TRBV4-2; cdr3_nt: TGTGCCAGCAGCCAAGATATGCTAGGGGTTGTAGATACGCAGTATTTT; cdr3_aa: CASSQDMLGVVDTQYF
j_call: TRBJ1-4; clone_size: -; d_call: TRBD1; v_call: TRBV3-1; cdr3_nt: TGTGCCAGCAGCCAAAGCAGGGGGACCGAAAAACTGTTTTTT; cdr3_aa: CASSQSRGTEKLFF
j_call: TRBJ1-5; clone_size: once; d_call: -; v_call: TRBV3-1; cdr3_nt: TGTGCCAGCAGCCAAGATTTTAGGAATCAGCCCCAGCATTTT; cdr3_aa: CASSQDFRNQPQHF
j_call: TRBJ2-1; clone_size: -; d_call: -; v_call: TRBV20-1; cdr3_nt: TGCAGTGCTATGGGGCGGGGTTACAATGAGCAGTTCTTC; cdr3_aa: CSAMGRGYNEQFF
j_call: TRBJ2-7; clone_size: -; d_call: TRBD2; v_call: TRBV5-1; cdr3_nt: TGCGCCAGCAGTCGTTCGGGGAGGGCCTACGAGCAGTACTTC; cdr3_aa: CASSRSGRAYEQYF
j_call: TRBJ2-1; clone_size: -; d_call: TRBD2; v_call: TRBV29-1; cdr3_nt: TGCAGCGTACGCACTAGCGGGAGGATCAATGAGCAGTTCTTC; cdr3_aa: CSVRTSGRINEQFF
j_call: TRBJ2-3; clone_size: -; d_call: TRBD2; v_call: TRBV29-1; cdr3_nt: TGCAGCGTTGAAGGAAATGGACTAGCGGGGGGTAGCACAGATACGCAGTATTTT; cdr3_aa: CSVEGNGLAGGSTDTQYF
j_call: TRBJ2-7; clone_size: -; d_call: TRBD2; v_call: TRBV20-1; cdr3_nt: TGCAGTGCTAGAAGTGCGGAGGGAGGGTTCGTCTACGAGCAGTACTTC; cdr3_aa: CSARSAEGGFVYEQYF
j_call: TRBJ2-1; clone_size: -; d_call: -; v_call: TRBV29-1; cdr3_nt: TGCAGCGCTGGAAGCACCGTGCCCGGAGGTGAGCAGTTCTTC; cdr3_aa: CSAGSTVPGGEQFF
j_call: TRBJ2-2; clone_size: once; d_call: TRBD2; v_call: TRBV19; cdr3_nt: TGTGCCAGTAGTACTGGGACTAGCGTGGCCACCGGGGAGCTGTTTTTT; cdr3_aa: CASSTGTSVATGELFF
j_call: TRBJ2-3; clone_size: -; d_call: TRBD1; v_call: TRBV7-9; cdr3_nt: TGTGCCAGCAGCCGCCCAACCGGGACAGCCAGCACAGATACGCAGTATTTT; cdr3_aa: CASSRPTGTASTDTQYF
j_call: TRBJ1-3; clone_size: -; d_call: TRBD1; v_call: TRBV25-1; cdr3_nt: TGTGCCAGCTTACGGACAGGGGAGAACACCATATATTTT; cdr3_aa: CASLRTGENTIYF
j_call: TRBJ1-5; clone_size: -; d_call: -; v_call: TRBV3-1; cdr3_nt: TGTGCCAGCAGCCACGGAGGTGAAGGACAGCCCCAGCATTTT; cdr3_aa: CASSHGGEGQPQHF
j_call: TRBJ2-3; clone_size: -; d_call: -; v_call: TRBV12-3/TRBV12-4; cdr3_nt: TGTGCCAGCAGCCCGCAGGGGTTGGGTGCGGATACGCAGTATTTT; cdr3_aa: CASSPQGLGADTQYF
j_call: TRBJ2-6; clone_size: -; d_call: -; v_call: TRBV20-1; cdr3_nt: TGCAGTGCTAGAGATTTACAGGCGGGGGCCAACGTCCTGACTTTC; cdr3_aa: CSARDLQAGANVLTF
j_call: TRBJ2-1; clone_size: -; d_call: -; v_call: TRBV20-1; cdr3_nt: TGCAGTGCCCCGGGGAGCTCCTACAATGAGCAGTTCTTC; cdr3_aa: CSAPGSSYNEQFF
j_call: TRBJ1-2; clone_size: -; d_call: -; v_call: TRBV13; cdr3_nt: TGTGCCAGCAGCACTCGTAGTCAGGAAAGCTATGGCTACACCTTC; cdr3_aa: CASSTRSQESYGYTF
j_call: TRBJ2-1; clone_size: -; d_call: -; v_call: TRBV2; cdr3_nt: TGTGCCAGCAACATTAGGGGTCCCCAAGGGGGTGAGCAGTTCTTC; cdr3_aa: CASNIRGPQGGEQFF
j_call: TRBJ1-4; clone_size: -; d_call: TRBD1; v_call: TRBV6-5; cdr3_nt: TGTGCCAGCAGTTACTCGATCCCCGGGACAGGGGGTGAAAAACTGTTTTTT; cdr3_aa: CASSYSIPGTGGEKLFF
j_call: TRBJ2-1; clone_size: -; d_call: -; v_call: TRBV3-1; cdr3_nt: TGTGCCAGCAGCCACGGCTTTCGTGAGCAGTTCTTC; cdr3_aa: CASSHGFREQFF
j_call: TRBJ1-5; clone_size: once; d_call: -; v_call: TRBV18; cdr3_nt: TGTGCCAGCTCACGCGGGGCATGGACACGCGATCAGCCCCAGCATTTT; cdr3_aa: CASSRGAWTRDQPQHF
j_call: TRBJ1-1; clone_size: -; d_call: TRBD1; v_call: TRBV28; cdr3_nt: TGTGCCAGCAGTTTTCAGAGACAGGGTGAAGCTTTCTTT; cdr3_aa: CASSFQRQGEAFF
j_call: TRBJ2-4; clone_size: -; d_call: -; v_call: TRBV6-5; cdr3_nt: TGTGCCAGCAGCGTGCAGGTTCTAGCCAAAAACATTCAGTACTTC; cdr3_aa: CASSVQVLAKNIQYF
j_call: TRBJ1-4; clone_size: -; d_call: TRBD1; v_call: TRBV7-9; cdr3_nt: TGTGCCAGCAGCTCGGGACAGGGTCATGAAAAACTGTTTTTT; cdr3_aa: CASSSGQGHEKLFF
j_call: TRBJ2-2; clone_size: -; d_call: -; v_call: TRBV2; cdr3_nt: TGTGCCAGCAGTACCATGACACCGCCCGGGGAGCTGTTTTTT; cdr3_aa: CASSTMTPPGELFF
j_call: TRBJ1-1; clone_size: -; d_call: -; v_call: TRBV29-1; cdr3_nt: TGCAGCGTTGAAGGCGTTTTGAACACTGAAGCTTTCTTT; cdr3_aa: CSVEGVLNTEAFF
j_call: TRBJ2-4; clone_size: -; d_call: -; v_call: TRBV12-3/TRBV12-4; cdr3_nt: TGTGCCAGCAGTTTTACTGTCCTCCTAGCCAAAAACATTCAGTACTTC; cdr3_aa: CASSFTVLLAKNIQYF
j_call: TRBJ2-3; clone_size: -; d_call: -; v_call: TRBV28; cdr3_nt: TGTGCCAGCAGTTCCCGCACAGATACGCAGTATTTT; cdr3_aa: CASSSRTDTQYF
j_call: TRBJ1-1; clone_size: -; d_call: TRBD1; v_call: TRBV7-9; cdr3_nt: TGTGCCAGCAGCCGTCCAGGGGGAATGAGGGGCACTGAAGCTTTCTTT; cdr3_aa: CASSRPGGMRGTEAFF
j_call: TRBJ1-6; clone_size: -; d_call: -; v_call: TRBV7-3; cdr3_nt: TGTGCCAGCAGCCGGGGCTCCGGGGGGTCACCCCTCCACTTT; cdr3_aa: CASSRGSGGSPLHF
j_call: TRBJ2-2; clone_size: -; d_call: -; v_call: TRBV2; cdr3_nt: TGTGCCAGCGCTACCTCGGGCAGGGGCGGCGGGGAGCTGTTTTTT; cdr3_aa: CASATSGRGGGELFF
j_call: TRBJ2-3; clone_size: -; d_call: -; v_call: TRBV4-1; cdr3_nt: TGCGCCAGCAGCCAAGGACATGGGGGCCGAGATACGCAGTATTTT; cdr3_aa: CASSQGHGGRDTQYF
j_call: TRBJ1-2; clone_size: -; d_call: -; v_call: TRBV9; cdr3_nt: TGTGCCAGCAGCGTAGAACCTGCAGGCTCATATGGCTACACCTTC; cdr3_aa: CASSVEPAGSYGYTF
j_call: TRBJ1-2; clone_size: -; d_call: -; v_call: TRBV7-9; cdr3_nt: TGTGCCAGCAGCTCCACTTTTGGTGGCTACACCTTC; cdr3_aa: CASSSTFGGYTF
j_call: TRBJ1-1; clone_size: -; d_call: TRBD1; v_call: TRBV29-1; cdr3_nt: TGCAGCGTTGAAGGGTTAGGGACAGGGCCAAAGTTTGGAGCTTTCTTT; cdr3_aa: CSVEGLGTGPKFGAFF
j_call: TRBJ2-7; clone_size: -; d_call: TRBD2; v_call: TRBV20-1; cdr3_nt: TGCAGTGCCCCAAGGGGGACTAGCGGGAGTTCCGAGCAGTACTTC; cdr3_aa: CSAPRGTSGSSEQYF
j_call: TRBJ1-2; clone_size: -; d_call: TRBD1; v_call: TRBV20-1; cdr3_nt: TGCAGTGCTAGAGACGTGAAGGGGGCGGTTGGCTACACCTTC; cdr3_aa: CSARDVKGAVGYTF
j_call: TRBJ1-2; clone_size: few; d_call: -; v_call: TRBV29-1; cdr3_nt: TGCAGCGTTTTGGACGGCTATGGCTACACCTTC; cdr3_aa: CSVLDGYGYTF
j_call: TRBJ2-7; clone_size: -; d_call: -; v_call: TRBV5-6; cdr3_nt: TGTGCCAGCAGCAGCCGGGGGAACCACGAGCAGTACTTC; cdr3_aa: CASSSRGNHEQYF
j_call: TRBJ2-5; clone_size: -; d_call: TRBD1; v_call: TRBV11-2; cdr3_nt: TGTGCCAGCAGCCTCCGGGACAGGGGAGAGACCCAGTACTTC; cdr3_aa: CASSLRDRGETQYF
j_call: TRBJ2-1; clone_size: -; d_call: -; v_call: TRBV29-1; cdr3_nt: TGCAGCGTTGATCTGACCTACAATGAGCAGTTCTTC; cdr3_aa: CSVDLTYNEQFF
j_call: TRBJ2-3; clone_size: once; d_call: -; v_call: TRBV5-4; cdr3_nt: TGTGCCAGCAGCCAGCCCCGAGGGGGAAACACAGATACGCAGTATTTT; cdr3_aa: CASSQPRGGNTDTQYF
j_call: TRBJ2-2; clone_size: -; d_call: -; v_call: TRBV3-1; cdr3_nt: TGTGCCAGCAGCCAAGGGGAGGCCGGGGAGCTGTTTTTT; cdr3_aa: CASSQGEAGELFF
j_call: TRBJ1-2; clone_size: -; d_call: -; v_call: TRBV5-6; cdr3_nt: TGTGCCAGCAGCCACTTAAACGGCTACACCTTC; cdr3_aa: CASSHLNGYTF
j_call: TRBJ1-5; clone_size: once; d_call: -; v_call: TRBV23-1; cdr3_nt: TGCGCCAGCAGTCAATCGAACAGGGTCCCAGGGAATCAGCCCCAGCATTTT; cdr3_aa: CASSQSNRVPGNQPQHF
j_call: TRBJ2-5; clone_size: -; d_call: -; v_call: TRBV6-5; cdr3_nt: TGTGCCAGCAGTTACGCCCGGGGGCGAGAGACCCAGTACTTC; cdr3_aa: CASSYARGRETQYF